The source of this TCR beta chain is a study of Ad26.COV2.S vaccination and SARS-CoV-2 variants. Treatment of the sample: roughly 18 received Ad26.COV2.S at low or high dose, single or two shots; roughly five received placebo; per-sample allocation not given. After the first vaccine or placebo injection, samples were drawn on day 63. Only in-frame clones appear in the TCRdb table, and some are missing; sequencing was by immunoSEQ multiplex PCR. Found here are over 200,000 clones, approximately 87% of them singletons; the top ten hold around 10%. CDR3 size: 15 residues. Germline V gene lookup returns CDR1 MNHEY and CDR2 SVGAGI. V shed 7 bases and J shed 5 bases, with 19 bases lying between them.

The sequence was collected from a person between 18 and 60 years old who received the Ad26.COV2.S COVID-19 vaccine or a placebo. This specimen was peripheral blood, taken in a trial of Ad26.COV2.S vaccine versus placebo. This rearrangement joins TRBV6-5 to TRBJ2-3, with D perhaps TRBD1 or TRBD2 (6 bases each). The CDR3 DNA reads TGTGCCAGCACCCTCATCGGGGGCCGGGGAGATACGCAGTATTTT. Translating it yields CASTLIGGRGDTQYF.